This passage covers 17 T cell receptor beta chains from one sample sequenced in a study of blood T cell repertoires in COVID-19. Some clones are missing from TCRdb's copy, which holds only in-frame ones; the method was immunoSEQ multiplex PCR. The table includes about 230,000 clones, roughly 85% detected once. Sample: peripheral blood. The receptors were gathered from a woman between 70 and 85 years old with active or convalescent COVID-19.

V is TRBV5-1 and J is TRBJ1-1; the D is unclear. The ends were cut back, 0 bases at V and 1 base at J, with 7 bases in the middle. This CDR3 region has 14 residues. The germline CDR1 and CDR2 sequences are SGHRS and YFSETQ. The CDR3 DNA is TGCGCCAGCAGCTTGGAGTCCGGGAACACTGAAGCTTTCTTT. Translation: CASSLESGNTEAFF.

On this clone itself: The junction departs from germline at one end; a sequencing error may be responsible. The chain carries TRBV7-7 and TRBJ1-1; D perhaps matches TRBD1 (6 bases). The CDR3 is 13 amino acids. The germline gives CDR1 SSHAT, CDR2 FNYEAQ (reference sequence). CDR3: CASSQDRDTEAFF. The CDR3 nucleotides are TGTGCTAGCAGCCAGGACAGAGACACTGAAGCTTTCTTT. Based on the CDR3 plus reference TRBV7-7 and TRBJ1-1, the full variable domain is GAGVSQSPRYKVTKRGQDVTLRCDPISSHATLYWYQQALGQGPEFLTYFNYEAQPDKSGLPSDRFSAERPEGSISTLTIQRTEQRDSAMYRCASSQDRDTEAFFGQGTRLTVV.

The chain links TRBV6-4 to TRBJ2-3, with a possible D match to TRBD1 (5 bases). Trimming shortened V by 8 bases and J by 0 bases, and 15 bases separated the two germline ends. Germline-derived CDR1 and CDR2 are MRHNA and SNTAGT. This CDR3 region has 15 residues. Here the CDR3 reads CASGPSGASTDTQYF. The CDR3, as DNA: TGTGCCAGCGGGCCTTCTGGGGCCAGCACAGATACGCAGTATTTT.

The chain couples TRBV19 to TRBJ2-7; 9 bases line up with TRBD1. Per germline, CDR1 LNHDA and CDR2 SQIVND (reference sequence). CDR3 size: 15 residues. The V and J ends lost 5 bases and 3 bases, in that order; junction bases with no gene match: 8. The CDR3 region is CASSGPGTGNYEQYF. The DNA of the CDR3 is TGTGCCAGTAGTGGTCCCGGGACAGGGAACTACGAGCAGTACTTC.

This chain links TRBV18 with TRBJ2-5; D possibly corresponds to TRBD1 (6 bases). CDR3 length: 15 amino acids. Trimming took 2 bases from V and 4 from J, leaving 14 bases between them. Germline values: CDR1 KGHSH, CDR2 LQKENI. CDR3 sequence (DNA): TGTGCCAGCTCACCAAGCCTCGGACAGATAGAGACCCAGTACTTC. Amino acids: CASSPSLGQIETQYF.

There are a few counts of this clone. The CDR3 DNA follows: TGTGCCAGCAGACAGAATTATTCACCCCTCCACTTT. Its protein is CASRQNYSPLHF. The chain joins TRBV6-5 to TRBJ1-6; D call uncertain. V gave up 6 bases and J gave up 8 bases, with 8 bases separating them. Germline CDR1 and CDR2: MNHEY and SVGAGI. The length of the CDR3 is 12 residues.

The gene calls are TRBV4-1 and TRBJ2-3; 8 bases align to TRBD2. Trimming took 2 bases from V and 4 from J; bases not matched to a gene: 8. Germline lookup yields CDR1 MGHRA and CDR2 YSYEKL. This CDR3 comprises 16 residues. This CDR3 is CASSQHWGLEADTQYF. CDR3 DNA: TGCGCCAGCAGCCAACATTGGGGACTAGAAGCAGATACGCAGTATTTT.

The V and J genes are TRBV12-3 or TRBV12-4 and TRBJ2-1, with D tentatively TRBD2 (5 bases). The CDR3 length is 12 residues. Trimming removed 5 bases from V and 15 bases from J, with 17 bases in between. The CDR3 DNA follows: TGTGCCAGCAGTCAAAGCCCGAGAGGGCGGTTCTTC. Translating gives CASSQSPRGRFF.

The chain recombines TRBV9 with TRBJ1-3; D uncertain. Germline CDR1 and CDR2: SGDLS and YYNGEE. V lost 0 bases and J lost 0, with 13 bases in between. This CDR3 has 17 amino acids. This CDR3 reads CASSVGGAEYSGNTIYF. DNA of the CDR3: TGTGCCAGCAGCGTAGGCGGTGCCGAATACTCTGGAAACACCATATATTTT.

The chain links TRBV30 to TRBJ2-7; TRBD1 is a possible D gene (5 bases). Trimming shortened V by 2 bases and J by 5 bases, and 13 bases separated the two germline ends. Germline V lookup: CDR1 GTSNPN, CDR2 SVGIG (reference sequence). The CDR3 extends over 13 amino acids. The CDR3 bases are TGTGCCTGGAGTACAGGCCCCTTGAACGAGCAGTACTTC. Its translation: CAWSTGPLNEQYF.

V and J are TRBV11-2 and TRBJ2-1; the D is unclear. CDR1 is SGHAT, CDR2 FQNNGV, per germline. The V and J ends lost 6 bases and 5 bases respectively, with 8 bases between them. The CDR3 contains 12 residues. CDR3 sequence (DNA): TGTGCCAGCAGTCGACTTCACAATGAGCAGTTCTTC. This gives the protein CASSRLHNEQFF. Full variable domain (remainder filled in from reference TRBV11-2 and TRBJ2-1): EAGVAQSPRYKIIEKRQSVAFWCNPISGHATLYWYQQILGQGPKLLIQFQNNGVVDDSQLPKDRFSAERLKGVDSTLKIQPAKLEDSAVYLCASSRLHNEQFFGPGTRLTVL.

This chain joins TRBV4-1 and TRBJ2-2; D possibly corresponds to TRBD2 (5 bases). The CDR3 loop spans 16 amino acids. V lost 4 bases and J 5 bases, leaving 17 bases between the germline ends. Germline V lookup: CDR1 MGHRA, CDR2 YSYEKL. The CDR3 DNA reads TGCGCCAGCAGCCCCTTGGAGCGGCTTCGGACCGGGGAGCTGTTTTTT. Its translation: CASSPLERLRTGELFF.

V gene TRBV7-9 combines with J gene TRBJ1-2; D is undetermined. The ends were cut back, 5 bases at V and 5 bases at J, with 18 bases in the middle. The CDR3 is made up of 15 amino acids. Germline CDR1 reads SEHNR; CDR2 reads FQNEAQ (reference sequence). CDR3 nucleotide sequence: TGTGCCAGCAGCCCCCCGTTCCGGCGGCTATATGGCTACACCTTC. Translated, it gives CASSPPFRRLYGYTF.

The chain has TRBV23-1 and TRBJ2-7, with 8 bases lining up with TRBD2. TRBV23-1 belongs to the ORF category, with a function that is uncertain. With 9 bases clipped from V and 5 bases from J, the junction kept 6 bases outside the gene matches. The CDR3 sequence is 12 residues long. The CDR3 spells CARTREGDEQYF. The CDR3 DNA reads as TGCGCCAGAACCCGGGAGGGGGACGAGCAGTACTTC.

This clone has just one count. This chain links TRBV7-9 with TRBJ2-3; D remains unclear. The CDR3 runs 12 residues. V lost 5 bases to trimming and J lost 0 bases, with 3 bases between them. Germline CDR1 reads SEHNR; CDR2 reads FQNEAQ (reference sequence). CDR3 residues: CASSRSTDTQYF. The CDR3 DNA reads TGTGCCAGCAGCCGGAGCACAGATACGCAGTATTTT.

The chain recombines TRBV5-1 with TRBJ2-2; a possible D gene is TRBD1 (6 bases). The CDR3 has 17 amino acids. V dropped 1 base and J dropped 6 bases, with 19 bases sitting between them. Per the germline V gene, CDR1 is SGHRS and CDR2 is YFSETQ. CDR3 region: CASSLTPGDGGAGELFF. CDR3 DNA sequence: TGCGCCAGCAGCTTGACGCCAGGGGACGGTGGGGCCGGGGAGCTGTTTTTT.

The J gene is TRBJ2-3, the V gene TRBV19; the D gene is possibly TRBD2 (6 bases). Germline CDR1 and CDR2: LNHDA and SQIVND (reference sequence). Trimming took 1 base from V and 4 from J, leaving 9 bases between them. The CDR3 has 14 residues. CDR3 amino acids: CASSIGGTADTQYF. In nucleotides, the CDR3 is TGTGCCAGTAGTATAGGCGGGACCGCAGATACGCAGTATTTT.